This entry describes one TCR beta chain. Sequencing used immunoSEQ multiplex PCR; TCRdb keeps in-frame clones, though not all of them. The profile shows about 78,000 clones, over 80% of them singletons. This specimen comes from a study of blood T cell repertoires in COVID-19. The V segment lost 5 bases and the J segment 7 bases; nucleotides outside the gene matches: 16. Germline V gene lookup returns CDR1 MNHEY and CDR2 SMNVEV (reference sequence). The CDR3 covers 17 residues. V gene TRBV27 combines with J gene TRBJ1-2; 10 bases map to TRBD1. Sample: peripheral blood. This clonotype was sampled from a man in his sixties with active or convalescent COVID-19. CDR3 sequence: CASSLFTRDRGRSGYTF. CDR3 in DNA: TGTGCCAGCAGTCTCTTTACCCGGGACAGGGGAAGAAGTGGCTACACCTTC.